The rows below give T cell receptor beta chains drawn from one sample of a study of blood T cell repertoires in COVID-19. The protocol was immunoSEQ multiplex PCR, while the TCRdb copy is restricted to in-frame clones and leaves out a portion. Among around 100,000 clones listed, 70% to 90% were seen once. Sequencing input: peripheral blood. All receptors come from a middle-aged man in a cohort sampled during active COVID-19. Each CDR3 is given with its conserved first and last residue. The D gene is left open where the match is weak. Some rows have no size entry. The others give once, few or many, or a class for an expanded clone.

cdr3_aa: CASSHQQGNGNTEAFF
cdr3_nt: TGCGCCAGCAGCCACCAACAGGGGAATGGAAACACTGAAGCTTTCTTT
v_call: TRBV4-1
clone_size: NA
d_call: TRBD1
j_call: TRBJ1-1

cdr3_aa: CASRRQGANTEAFF
cdr3_nt: TGTGCCAGTAGGCGACAGGGGGCGAACACTGAAGCTTTCTTT
v_call: TRBV19
clone_size: NA
d_call: TRBD1
j_call: TRBJ1-1

cdr3_aa: CASSLRGDSYNEQFF
cdr3_nt: TGTGCCAGCAGCTTAAGGGGGGACTCCTACAATGAGCAGTTCTTC
v_call: TRBV7-3
clone_size: NA
d_call: NA
j_call: TRBJ2-1

cdr3_aa: CASSPGQDTQYF
cdr3_nt: TGTGCCAGCAGCCCCGGACAGGATACGCAGTATTTT
v_call: TRBV7-8
clone_size: NA
d_call: NA
j_call: TRBJ2-3

cdr3_aa: CASSPRTGIPRRYGYTF
cdr3_nt: TGTGCCAGCAGCCCCCGGACAGGGATTCCTCGTCGGTATGGCTACACCTTC
v_call: TRBV9
clone_size: NA
d_call: TRBD1
j_call: TRBJ1-2

cdr3_aa: CASRQQVQETQYF
cdr3_nt: TGTGCCAGCAGACAACAGGTTCAAGAGACCCAGTACTTC
v_call: TRBV2
clone_size: NA
d_call: NA
j_call: TRBJ2-5

cdr3_aa: CASSSSGGKNTGELFF
cdr3_nt: TGTGCCAGCAGCTCGAGCGGGGGGAAGAACACCGGGGAGCTGTTTTTT
v_call: TRBV7-6
clone_size: NA
d_call: TRBD2
j_call: TRBJ2-2

cdr3_aa: CASSSQSTDTQYF
cdr3_nt: TGTGCCAGTAGTTCTCAGAGCACAGATACGCAGTATTTT
v_call: TRBV19
clone_size: once
d_call: NA
j_call: TRBJ2-3

cdr3_aa: CASSQDRFTVLSPLHF
cdr3_nt: TGTGCCAGCAGCCAAGATCGGTTCACAGTGCTCTCACCCCTCCACTTT
v_call: TRBV14
clone_size: NA
d_call: NA
j_call: TRBJ1-6

cdr3_aa: CASSRGLAGGPGDEQFF
cdr3_nt: TGTGCCAGCAGCAGGGGACTAGCGGGGGGGCCCGGGGATGAGCAGTTCTTC
v_call: TRBV11-3
clone_size: NA
d_call: TRBD2
j_call: TRBJ2-1

cdr3_aa: CASGPSQPQHF
cdr3_nt: TGTGCTAGTGGCCCGAGTCAGCCCCAGCATTTT
v_call: TRBV12-5
clone_size: NA
d_call: NA
j_call: TRBJ1-5

cdr3_aa: CATLKQGDSGYTF
cdr3_nt: TGCGCCACCCTTAAACAGGGGGATAGTGGCTACACCTTC
v_call: TRBV10-2
clone_size: NA
d_call: TRBD1
j_call: TRBJ1-2

cdr3_aa: CSVEGERRGMSQFF
cdr3_nt: TGCAGCGTTGAAGGGGAGAGGCGGGGGATGTCTCAGTTCTTC
v_call: TRBV29-1
clone_size: NA
d_call: TRBD2
j_call: TRBJ2-1

cdr3_aa: CASSHLRGTQYF
cdr3_nt: TGTGCCAGCAGCCATCTGCGGGGTACGCAGTATTTT
v_call: TRBV4-2
clone_size: NA
d_call: NA
j_call: TRBJ2-3

cdr3_aa: CASSPGTRNTEAFF
cdr3_nt: TGTGCCAGCAGCCCAGGGACAAGGAACACTGAAGCTTTCTTT
v_call: TRBV3-1/TRBV3-2
clone_size: NA
d_call: NA
j_call: TRBJ1-1

cdr3_aa: CATSRGNRQETQYF
cdr3_nt: TGTGCCACCAGCAGAGGGAACAGACAAGAGACCCAGTACTTC
v_call: TRBV15
clone_size: NA
d_call: NA
j_call: TRBJ2-5

cdr3_aa: CASATSGGTDTQYF
cdr3_nt: TGTGCCAGCGCGACTAGCGGGGGCACAGATACGCAGTATTTT
v_call: TRBV27
clone_size: few
d_call: TRBD2
j_call: TRBJ2-3

cdr3_aa: CASSGALGSAYRFF
cdr3_nt: TGTGCCAGCAGTGGGGCGTTGGGTTCAGCATATCGGTTCTTC
v_call: TRBV27
clone_size: once
d_call: NA
j_call: TRBJ2-1

cdr3_aa: CASSRTGGVEQYF
cdr3_nt: TGTGCCAGCAGTCGTACCGGGGGGGTCGAGCAGTACTTC
v_call: TRBV6-5
clone_size: NA
d_call: TRBD2
j_call: TRBJ2-7

cdr3_aa: CASSLMDRWNTEAFF
cdr3_nt: TGTGCCAGCAGTTTGATGGACAGGTGGAACACTGAAGCTTTCTTT
v_call: TRBV28
clone_size: NA
d_call: TRBD1
j_call: TRBJ1-1

cdr3_aa: CASSPRQGGTYEQYF
cdr3_nt: TGTGCCAGCAGCCCCCGACAGGGTGGCACATACGAGCAGTACTTC
v_call: TRBV7-8
clone_size: NA
d_call: TRBD1
j_call: TRBJ2-7

cdr3_aa: CASSMEAGVATDTQYF
cdr3_nt: TGTGCCAGCAGCATGGAAGCGGGGGTGGCCACAGATACGCAGTATTTT
v_call: TRBV7-6
clone_size: NA
d_call: TRBD2
j_call: TRBJ2-3

cdr3_aa: CASSPTGRPQHF
cdr3_nt: TGTGCCAGCTCACCGACAGGTCGGCCCCAGCATTTT
v_call: TRBV18
clone_size: NA
d_call: NA
j_call: TRBJ1-5

cdr3_aa: CASSYYTGASGNTIYF
cdr3_nt: TGTGCTAGCAGCTACTACACAGGGGCCTCTGGAAACACCATATATTTT
v_call: TRBV7-7
clone_size: NA
d_call: TRBD1
j_call: TRBJ1-3

cdr3_aa: CASSHLGQGVYNEQFF
cdr3_nt: TGTGCCAGCAGCCACTTAGGACAGGGGGTTTACAATGAGCAGTTCTTC
v_call: TRBV13
clone_size: NA
d_call: TRBD1
j_call: TRBJ2-1

cdr3_aa: CASSPPGGGSVQYF
cdr3_nt: TGTGCCAGCAGCCCTCCCGGCGGGGGCTCAGTTCAGTACTTC
v_call: TRBV14
clone_size: NA
d_call: NA
j_call: TRBJ2-4

cdr3_aa: CASSPDRELAKNIQYF
cdr3_nt: TGTGCCAGTAGTCCCGACAGGGAACTAGCCAAAAACATTCAGTACTTC
v_call: TRBV19
clone_size: NA
d_call: TRBD1
j_call: TRBJ2-4

cdr3_aa: CASSSQGYEQYF
cdr3_nt: TGTGCCAGCAGTTCACAGGGGTACGAGCAGTACTTC
v_call: TRBV6-2/TRBV6-3
clone_size: NA
d_call: TRBD1
j_call: TRBJ2-7

cdr3_aa: CASSFQGINQPQHF
cdr3_nt: TGTGCCAGCAGTTTCCAGGGGATCAATCAGCCCCAGCATTTT
v_call: TRBV6-5
clone_size: NA
d_call: NA
j_call: TRBJ1-5

cdr3_aa: CASSTGSDTQYF
cdr3_nt: TGTGCCAGCAGCACAGGGTCAGATACGCAGTATTTT
v_call: TRBV11-2
clone_size: NA
d_call: NA
j_call: TRBJ2-3

cdr3_aa: CASSYSGQNTGELFF
cdr3_nt: TGTGCCAGCAGTTACTCTGGGCAGAACACCGGGGAGCTGTTTTTT
v_call: TRBV6-6
clone_size: NA
d_call: NA
j_call: TRBJ2-2

cdr3_aa: CASRDPRAGAYEQYF
cdr3_nt: TGTGCCAGCAGAGATCCCCGGGCGGGGGCCTACGAGCAGTACTTC
v_call: TRBV6-5
clone_size: NA
d_call: TRBD2
j_call: TRBJ2-7

cdr3_aa: CASSYQVSYNEQFF
cdr3_nt: TGTGCCAGCAGTTACCAGGTCTCCTACAATGAGCAGTTCTTC
v_call: TRBV6-5
clone_size: NA
d_call: NA
j_call: TRBJ2-1

cdr3_aa: CASSRGQGAKETQYF
cdr3_nt: TGTGCCAGCAGCAGGGGACAGGGGGCAAAAGAGACCCAGTACTTC
v_call: TRBV21-1
clone_size: once
d_call: NA
j_call: TRBJ2-5

cdr3_aa: CASSWAGGFNGELFF
cdr3_nt: TGTGCCAGTAGTTGGGCAGGGGGCTTTAACGGGGAGCTGTTTTTT
v_call: TRBV19
clone_size: NA
d_call: TRBD1
j_call: TRBJ2-2

cdr3_aa: CASRGAMNTEAFF
cdr3_nt: TGTGCCAGCAGGGGAGCCATGAACACTGAAGCTTTCTTT
v_call: TRBV28
clone_size: NA
d_call: NA
j_call: TRBJ1-1

cdr3_aa: CASSFRRGGQQETQYF
cdr3_nt: TGTGCCAGCAGCTTTCGTCGGGGGGGACAACAAGAGACCCAGTACTTC
v_call: TRBV12-1
clone_size: few
d_call: NA
j_call: TRBJ2-5

cdr3_aa: CASSQEGRGRADEQFF
cdr3_nt: TGTGCCAGCAGCCAAGAGGGCAGGGGGCGCGCGGATGAGCAGTTCTTC
v_call: TRBV3-1/TRBV3-2
clone_size: NA
d_call: TRBD1
j_call: TRBJ2-1

cdr3_aa: CASGHDRDIYGYTF
cdr3_nt: TGCGCCAGCGGTCACGACAGGGACATCTATGGCTACACCTTC
v_call: TRBV10-2
clone_size: few
d_call: TRBD1
j_call: TRBJ1-2

cdr3_aa: CASSKVATSYGYTF
cdr3_nt: TGTGCCAGCAGCAAAGTAGCGACCTCCTATGGCTACACCTTC
v_call: TRBV21-1
clone_size: NA
d_call: NA
j_call: TRBJ1-2

cdr3_aa: CAARGNFYGYTF
cdr3_nt: TGTGCCGCGAGGGGGAACTTCTATGGCTACACCTTC
v_call: TRBV6-5
clone_size: NA
d_call: NA
j_call: TRBJ1-2

cdr3_aa: CSGGTALYGYTF
cdr3_nt: TGCAGCGGCGGGACAGCCCTCTATGGCTACACCTTC
v_call: TRBV29-1
clone_size: NA
d_call: TRBD1
j_call: TRBJ1-2

cdr3_aa: CASSPDRGEAFF
cdr3_nt: TGTGCCAGCAGCCCGGACAGGGGTGAAGCTTTCTTT
v_call: TRBV5-4
clone_size: NA
d_call: TRBD1
j_call: TRBJ1-1

cdr3_aa: CASSPGAVNTGELFF
cdr3_nt: TGTGCCAGCTCACCAGGAGCGGTGAACACCGGGGAGCTGTTTTTT
v_call: TRBV18
clone_size: NA
d_call: NA
j_call: TRBJ2-2

cdr3_aa: CASSPRTGLANQPQHF
cdr3_nt: TGTGCCAGTAGTCCTCGGACAGGGCTAGCAAATCAGCCCCAGCATTTT
v_call: TRBV19
clone_size: NA
d_call: TRBD1
j_call: TRBJ1-5

cdr3_aa: CSAQRGGAGTEAFF
cdr3_nt: TGCAGCGCGCAGAGGGGGGGCGCGGGGACTGAAGCTTTCTTT
v_call: TRBV29-1
clone_size: NA
d_call: NA
j_call: TRBJ1-1

cdr3_aa: CASSLSGTASQETQYF
cdr3_nt: TGTGCCAGCAGCTTATCGGGGACAGCCAGCCAAGAGACCCAGTACTTC
v_call: TRBV5-4
clone_size: NA
d_call: TRBD1
j_call: TRBJ2-5

cdr3_aa: CASSPTRGIYNEQFF
cdr3_nt: TGTGCCAGCAGCCCTACCAGGGGGATTTACAATGAGCAGTTCTTC
v_call: TRBV7-8
clone_size: once
d_call: TRBD1
j_call: TRBJ2-1

cdr3_aa: CASTRNWDTLNSPLHF
cdr3_nt: TGTGCCAGTACCAGAAACTGGGACACCCTTAATTCACCCCTCCACTTT
v_call: TRBV19
clone_size: NA
d_call: NA
j_call: TRBJ1-6

cdr3_aa: CASAPVVGSGNEQFF
cdr3_nt: TGTGCCAGCGCCCCGGTAGTCGGGTCGGGGAATGAGCAGTTCTTC
v_call: TRBV6-5
clone_size: NA
d_call: NA
j_call: TRBJ2-1

cdr3_aa: CASSETGGGNQPQHF
cdr3_nt: TGCGCCAGCAGCGAGACAGGGGGCGGTAATCAGCCCCAGCATTTT
v_call: TRBV5-1
clone_size: NA
d_call: TRBD1
j_call: TRBJ1-5

cdr3_aa: CSVDTGGTDTQYF
cdr3_nt: TGCAGCGTTGACACGGGGGGGACAGATACGCAGTATTTT
v_call: TRBV29-1
clone_size: NA
d_call: TRBD2
j_call: TRBJ2-3